This entry describes one T cell receptor beta chain. No antigen is known for it. Only in-frame clones appear in the TCRdb table, and some are missing; sequencing was by immunoSEQ multiplex PCR. The repertoire holds roughly 1,500,000 clones, with around 98% as singletons. Nashville, Tennessee was home to all donors, who were Caucasian adults. Splitting the CD4+ cells yielded a CD45RA+ naive subset and a CD45RA-negative memory subset. The sample originates from a study of shared clonotypes between healthy human individuals. Study findings and constraints: Clonotype sharing across a few donors was observed for roughly 5% of naive CD4 clonotypes.

Sequenced material: naive CD4+ T cells sorted from blood. Subset given: CD45RA+ positively selected. This TCR came from a man aged 30 to 39 in good health.

The CDR3 is CSVSTGTGGSYEQYF. The CDR3 DNA is TGCAGCGTATCCACCGGGACAGGAGGGTCCTACGAGCAGTACTTC. The chain carries TRBV29-1 and TRBJ2-7; TRBD1 agrees at 8 bases. The CDR3 is 15 residues long. V shed 6 bases and J 1 base; nucleotides not matched to a gene: 11. Germline V gives CDR1 SQVTM, CDR2 ANQGSEA.